This T cell receptor beta chain was sequenced during a study of CD8 T cells in Susac syndrome. The RNA, roughly 0.45 to 1 ug, was put through reverse transcription using random hexamers. TCRdb recomputed calls from the immunoSEQ multiplex PCR reads with MiXCR, one row per CDR3 protein. Among 90,000 to 110,000 distinct CDR3 sequences listed, about 95% were seen once. The CDR3 extends over 13 amino acids. V shed 0 bases and J shed 4 bases, with 7 bases lying between them. The germline V gene has CDR1 LNHNV and CDR2 YYDKDF (reference sequence). The T cells that were sequenced for TCR beta were CD8+ and CD4+ cells from blood.

Sequencing used CD4+ T cells from PBMCs. The chain has TRBV15 and TRBJ2-7; D possibly corresponds to TRBD2 (5 bases). The sequence came from a human donor in good health. For the CDR3, the DNA is TGTGCCACCAGCAGAGATTCGGGATACGAGCAGTACTTC. Encoded protein: CATSRDSGYEQYF. The full variable domain, its missing parts supplied by reference TRBV15 and TRBJ2-7, is DAMVIQNPRYQVTQFGKPVTLSCSQTLNHNVMYWYQQKSSQAPKLLFHYYDKDFNNEADTPDNFQSRRPNTSFCFLDIRSPGLGDTAMYLCATSRDSGYEQYFGPGTRLTVT.